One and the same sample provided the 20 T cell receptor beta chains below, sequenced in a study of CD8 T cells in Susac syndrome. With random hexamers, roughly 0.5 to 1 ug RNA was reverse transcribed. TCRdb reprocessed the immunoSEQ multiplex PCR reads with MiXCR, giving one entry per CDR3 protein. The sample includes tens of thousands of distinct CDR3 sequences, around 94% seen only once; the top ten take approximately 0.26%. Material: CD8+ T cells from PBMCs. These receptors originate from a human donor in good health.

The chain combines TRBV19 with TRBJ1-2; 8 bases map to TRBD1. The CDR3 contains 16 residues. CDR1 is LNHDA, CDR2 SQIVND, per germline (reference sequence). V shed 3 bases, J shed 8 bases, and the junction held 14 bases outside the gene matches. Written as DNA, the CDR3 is TGTGCCAGTAGTATCGGCTGGGCAGGGGGCGCTGAGGGCTACACCTTC. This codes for CASSIGWAGGAEGYTF.

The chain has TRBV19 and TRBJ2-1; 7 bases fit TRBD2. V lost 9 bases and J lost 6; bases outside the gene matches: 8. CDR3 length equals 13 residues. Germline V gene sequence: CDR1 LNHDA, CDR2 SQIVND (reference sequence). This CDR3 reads CASHRSGFNEQFF. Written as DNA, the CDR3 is TGTGCCAGCCACCGTAGCGGGTTCAATGAGCAGTTCTTC.

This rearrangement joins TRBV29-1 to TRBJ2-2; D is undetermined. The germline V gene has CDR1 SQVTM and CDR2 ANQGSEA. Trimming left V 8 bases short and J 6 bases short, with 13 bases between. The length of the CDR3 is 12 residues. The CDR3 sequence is CSILEGSGELFF. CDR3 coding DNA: TGCAGCATTCTAGAAGGGTCCGGGGAGCTGTTTTTT.

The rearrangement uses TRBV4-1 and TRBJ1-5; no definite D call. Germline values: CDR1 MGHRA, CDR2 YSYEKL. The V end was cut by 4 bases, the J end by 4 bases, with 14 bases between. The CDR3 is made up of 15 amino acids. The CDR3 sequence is CASSRPGELNQPQHF. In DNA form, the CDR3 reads TGCGCCAGCAGCCGCCCCGGAGAGTTGAATCAGCCCCAGCATTTT.

This chain's CDR3 is CASSPGDQPQHF. CDR3 nucleotide sequence: TGTGCCAGCAGCCCAGGGGATCAGCCCCAGCATTTT. V usage is TRBV7-3 and J usage is TRBJ1-5, with a possible D match to TRBD1 (6 bases). The CDR3 has 12 amino acids. Trimming left V 5 bases short and J 5 bases short, with 7 bases between. From germline, CDR1 is SGHTA and CDR2 FQGTGA. Full variable domain (outside the CDR3, taken from reference TRBV7-3 and TRBJ1-5): GAGVSQTPSNKVTEKGKYVELRCDPISGHTALYWYRQSLGQGPEFLIYFQGTGAADDSGLPNDRFFAVRPEGSVSTLKIQRTERGDSAVYLCASSPGDQPQHFGDGTRLSIL.

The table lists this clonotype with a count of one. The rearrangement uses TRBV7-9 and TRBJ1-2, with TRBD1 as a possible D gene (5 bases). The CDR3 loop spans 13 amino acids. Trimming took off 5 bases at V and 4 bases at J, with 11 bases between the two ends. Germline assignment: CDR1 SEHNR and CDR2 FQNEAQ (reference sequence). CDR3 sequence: CASSPTQGYGYTF. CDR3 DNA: TGTGCCAGCAGCCCAACTCAGGGCTATGGCTACACCTTC.

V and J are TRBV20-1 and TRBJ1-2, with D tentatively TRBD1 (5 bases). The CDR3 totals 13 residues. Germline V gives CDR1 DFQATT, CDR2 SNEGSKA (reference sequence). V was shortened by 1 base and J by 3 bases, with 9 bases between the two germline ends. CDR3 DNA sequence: TGCAGTGCTAGAGGAGGGGCTGACTATGGCTACACCTTC. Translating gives CSARGGADYGYTF.

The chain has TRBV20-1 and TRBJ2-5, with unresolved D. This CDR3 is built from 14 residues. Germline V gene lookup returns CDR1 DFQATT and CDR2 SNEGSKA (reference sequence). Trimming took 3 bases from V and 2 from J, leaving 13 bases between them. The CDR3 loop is CSASSRGKQETQYF. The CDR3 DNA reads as TGCAGTGCTAGTTCCCGTGGGAAACAAGAGACCCAGTACTTC.

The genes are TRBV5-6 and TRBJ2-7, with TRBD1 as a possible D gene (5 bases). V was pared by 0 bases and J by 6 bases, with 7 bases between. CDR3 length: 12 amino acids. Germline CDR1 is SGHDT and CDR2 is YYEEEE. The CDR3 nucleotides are TGTGCCAGCAGCTTGGGGACAAGCGAGCAGTACGTC. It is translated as CASSLGTSEQYV.

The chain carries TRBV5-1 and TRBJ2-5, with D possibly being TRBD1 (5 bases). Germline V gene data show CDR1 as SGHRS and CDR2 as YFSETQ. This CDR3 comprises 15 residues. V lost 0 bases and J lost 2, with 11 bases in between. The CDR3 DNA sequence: TGCGCCAGCAGCTTGGTCGAGACAGTTCAAGAGACCCAGTACTTC. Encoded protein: CASSLVETVQETQYF. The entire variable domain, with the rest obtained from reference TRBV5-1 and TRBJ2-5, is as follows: KAGVTQTPRYLIKTRGQQVTLSCSPISGHRSVSWYQQTPGQGLQFLFEYFSETQRNKGNFPGRFSGRQFSNSRSEMNVSTLELGDSALYLCASSLVETVQETQYFGPGTRLLVL.

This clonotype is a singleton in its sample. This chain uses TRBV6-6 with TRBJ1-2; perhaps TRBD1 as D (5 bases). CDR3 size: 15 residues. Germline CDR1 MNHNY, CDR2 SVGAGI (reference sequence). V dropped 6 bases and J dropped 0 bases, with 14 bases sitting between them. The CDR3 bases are TGTGCCAGCAGGGAACACAGGACTGCTAACTATGGCTACACCTTC. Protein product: CASREHRTANYGYTF.

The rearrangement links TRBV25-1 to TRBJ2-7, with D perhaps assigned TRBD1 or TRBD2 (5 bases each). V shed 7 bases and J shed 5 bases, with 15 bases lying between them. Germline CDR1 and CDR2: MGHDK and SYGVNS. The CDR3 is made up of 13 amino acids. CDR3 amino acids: CASKSGHWDEQYF. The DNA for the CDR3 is TGTGCCAGCAAAAGCGGACATTGGGACGAGCAGTACTTC.

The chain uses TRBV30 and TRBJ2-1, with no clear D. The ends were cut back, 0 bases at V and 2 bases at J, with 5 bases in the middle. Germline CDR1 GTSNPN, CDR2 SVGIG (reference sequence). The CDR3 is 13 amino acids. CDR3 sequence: CAWSVNAYNEQFF. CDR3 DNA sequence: TGTGCCTGGAGTGTGAACGCCTACAATGAGCAGTTCTTC. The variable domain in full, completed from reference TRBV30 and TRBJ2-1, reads SQTIHQWPATLVQPVGSPLSLECTVEGTSNPNLYWYRQAAGRGLQLLFYSVGIGQISSEVPQNLSASRPQDRQFILSSKKLLLSDSGFYLCAWSVNAYNEQFFGPGTRLTVL.

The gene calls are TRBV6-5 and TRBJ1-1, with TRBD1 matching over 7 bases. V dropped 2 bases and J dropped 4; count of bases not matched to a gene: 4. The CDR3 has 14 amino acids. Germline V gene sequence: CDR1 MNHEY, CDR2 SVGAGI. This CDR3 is CASSYQGDGTEAFF. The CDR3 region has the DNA TGTGCCAGCAGTTACCAGGGGGACGGCACTGAAGCTTTCTTT.

DNA of the CDR3: TGTGCCAGCAGGACAGGGGTTAAAGGGAATTCACCCCTCCACTTT. This codes for CASRTGVKGNSPLHF. The J gene is TRBJ1-6, the V gene TRBV21-1; the table's D call of TRBD1 was not tested on the DNA. TRBV21-1 is designated a pseudogene. The CDR3 runs to 15 residues.

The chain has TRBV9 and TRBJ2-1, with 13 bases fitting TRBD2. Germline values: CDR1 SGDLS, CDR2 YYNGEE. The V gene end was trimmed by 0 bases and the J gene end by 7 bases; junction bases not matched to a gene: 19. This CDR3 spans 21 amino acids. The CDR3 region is CASSVANGTSGIGSGRNEQFF. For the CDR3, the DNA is TGTGCCAGCAGCGTAGCCAATGGGACTAGCGGGATTGGGTCAGGCCGTAATGAGCAGTTCTTC.

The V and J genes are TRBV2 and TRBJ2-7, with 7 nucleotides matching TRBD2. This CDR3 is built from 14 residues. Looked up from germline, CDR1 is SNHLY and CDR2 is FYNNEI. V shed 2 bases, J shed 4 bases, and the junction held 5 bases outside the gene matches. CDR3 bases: TGTGCCAGCAGTGAACAGGGAGGGCCATACGAGCAGTACTTC. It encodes CASSEQGGPYEQYF.

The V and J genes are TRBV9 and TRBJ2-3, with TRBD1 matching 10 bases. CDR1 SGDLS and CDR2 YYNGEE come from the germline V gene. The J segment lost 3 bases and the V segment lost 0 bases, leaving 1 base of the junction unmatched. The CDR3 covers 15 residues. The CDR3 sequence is CASSVVGQGTDTQYF. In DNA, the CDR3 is TGTGCCAGCAGCGTAGTGGGACAGGGGACAGATACGCAGTATTTT.

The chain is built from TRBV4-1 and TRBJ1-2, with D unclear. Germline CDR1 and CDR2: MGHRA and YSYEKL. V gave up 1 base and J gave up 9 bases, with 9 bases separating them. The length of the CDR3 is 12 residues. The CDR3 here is CASSQGVLSYTF. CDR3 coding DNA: TGCGCCAGCAGCCAAGGGGTCCTGAGCTACACCTTC.

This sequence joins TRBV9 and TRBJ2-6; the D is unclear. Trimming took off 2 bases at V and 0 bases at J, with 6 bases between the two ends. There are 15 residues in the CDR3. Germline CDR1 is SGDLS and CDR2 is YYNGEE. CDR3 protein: CASSVPVSGANVLTF. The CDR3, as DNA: TGTGCCAGCAGCGTTCCCGTCTCTGGGGCCAACGTCCTGACTTTC.